The 19 T cell receptor beta chains in this list originate from one sample, sequenced in a study of OX40 agonist ivuxolimab in advanced cancers. TCRdb's copy holds only in-frame clones and misses some; the assay was immunoSEQ multiplex PCR. The repertoire includes about 100,000 clones, approximately 94% of them detected once, and about 2.4% sits in the top ten. This material consisted of CD4+ or CD8+ T cells sorted from blood, taken in a trial of the OX40 agonist ivuxolimab. These receptors came from an adult with an advanced solid tumor such as melanoma, head and neck, liver or kidney cancer.

The chain is built from TRBV18 and TRBJ2-7; D is undetermined. Looked up from germline, CDR1 is KGHSH and CDR2 is LQKENI. The ends were cut back, 3 bases at V and 2 bases at J, with 14 bases in the middle. CDR3 length: 15 residues. Here the CDR3 reads CASSPRDGGPYEQYF. The CDR3 region has the DNA TGTGCCAGCTCACCGCGTGACGGTGGGCCCTACGAGCAGTACTTC.

The chain links TRBV10-2 to TRBJ2-5; tentative D call: TRBD2 (6 bases). The CDR3 consists of 15 residues. CDR1 and CDR2 from the germline V gene are WSHSY and SAAADI. V was pared by 6 bases and J by 9 bases, with 23 bases between. CDR3 sequence (DNA): TGCGCCAGCAGGGGGGGAGAGACCCCGATGTTGCCCCAGTACTTC. This gives the protein CASRGGETPMLPQYF.

The chain links TRBV13 to TRBJ2-1; TRBD2 agrees at 12 bases. V shed 4 bases and J 10 bases; nucleotides not matched to a gene: 14. Germline V gene lookup returns CDR1 PRHDT and CDR2 FYEKMQ (reference sequence). CDR3 size: 17 residues. The CDR3 sequence: CASSSPNTLAGGPEQFF. DNA for the CDR3: TGTGCCAGCAGCTCCCCAAACACGCTAGCGGGAGGGCCCGAGCAGTTCTTC.

This clone was recorded only once. The rearrangement uses TRBV5-1 and TRBJ2-5, with D possibly TRBD1 on 5 matching bases. V was shortened by 3 bases and J by 3 bases, with 6 bases between the two germline ends. The CDR3 extends over 12 amino acids. Per the germline V gene, CDR1 is SGHRS and CDR2 is YFSETQ. The CDR3 DNA reads as TGCGCCAGCAGCTGGGGCGAAGAGACCCAGTACTTC. This codes for CASSWGEETQYF.

V gene TRBV5-6 combines with J gene TRBJ1-6; perhaps TRBD1 as D (5 bases). Trimming cost V 3 bases and J 6 bases, with 7 bases left between them. CDR3 length: 13 residues. Germline loops: CDR1 SGHDT, CDR2 YYEEEE. As DNA, the CDR3 is TGTGCCAGCAGCTCAGGGTCTAATTCACCCCTCCACTTT. This gives the protein CASSSGSNSPLHF.

The chain links TRBV11-2 to TRBJ1-5; D not certain. This CDR3 is built from 14 residues. Germline values: CDR1 SGHAT, CDR2 FQNNGV. Trimming shortened V by 1 base and J by 4 bases, and 8 bases separated the two germline ends. This CDR3 is CASSLGQINQPQHF. CDR3 coding DNA: TGTGCCAGCAGCTTAGGGCAGATTAATCAGCCCCAGCATTTT.

Written as DNA, the CDR3 is TGTGCCAGCAGTCTACGTAGCGGGGCAATCTCTGGGGCCAACGTCCTGACTTTC. Translation gives CASSLRSGAISGANVLTF. The genes are TRBV27 and TRBJ2-6; 8 nucleotides match TRBD2. V trimming: 5 bases; J trimming: 0 bases; junction bases outside the gene matches: 9. This CDR3 comprises 18 residues. CDR1 is MNHEY, CDR2 SMNVEV, per germline (reference sequence).

Here the CDR3 DNA reads TGTGCCAGTAGTATAGTGTCCTCCTACACCGGGGAGCTGTTTTTT. Translating gives CASSIVSSYTGELFF. J is TRBJ2-2 and V is TRBV19, with D hard to call. The germline V and J ends were trimmed by 1 base and 3 bases, with 9 bases remaining between them. The germline V gene encodes CDR1 LNHDA and CDR2 SQIVND (reference sequence). The CDR3 totals 15 residues.

CDR3 coding DNA: TGCGCCAGCAGCCCTATAGCGGGAGGCCCCTACGAGCAGTACTTC. Its protein product is CASSPIAGGPYEQYF. V is TRBV4-1 and J is TRBJ2-7, with TRBD2 matching 10 bases. Germline V gene data show CDR1 as MGHRA and CDR2 as YSYEKL. V gave up 4 bases and J gave up 2 bases; unmatched junction bases: 5. This CDR3 has 15 amino acids.

This rearrangement joins TRBV27 to TRBJ1-2; 8 nucleotides align to TRBD1. V dropped 3 bases and J dropped 4; count of bases not matched to a gene: 4. Per germline, CDR1 MNHEY and CDR2 SMNVEV (reference sequence). The CDR3 is 14 residues long. CDR3 in DNA: TGTGCCAGCAGTTTTCTAGACAGGGGCTATGGCTACACCTTC. Its protein is CASSFLDRGYGYTF.

CDR3 amino acids: CASSVDGGPREKLFF. DNA of the CDR3: TGTGCCAGCAGCGTAGATGGGGGGCCGCGGGAAAAACTGTTTTTT. This chain uses TRBV9 with TRBJ1-4; D perhaps matches TRBD1 (6 bases). The V end was cut by 0 bases, the J end by 8 bases, with 14 bases between. The CDR3 contains 15 residues. In germline, CDR1 is SGDLS, CDR2 YYNGEE.

The chain is built from TRBV6-5 and TRBJ1-1; D call uncertain. Germline V lookup: CDR1 MNHEY, CDR2 SVGAGI. The CDR3 runs 15 residues. V lost 0 bases and J lost 2, with 10 bases in between. The CDR3 bases are TGTGCCAGCAGTTACTCGGCGTCTCCTAACACTGAAGCTTTCTTT. Its translation is CASSYSASPNTEAFF.

V gene TRBV6-5 combines with J gene TRBJ2-4; a possible D gene is TRBD2 (5 bases). Germline V gene lookup returns CDR1 MNHEY and CDR2 SVGAGI. The CDR3 is 15 amino acids. V lost 2 bases, J lost 0 bases, and 8 bases lay in between. The CDR3, as DNA: TGTGCCAGCAGTTACGGTGGAGGAGCCAAAAACATTCAGTACTTC. Its protein product is CASSYGGGAKNIQYF.

The chain combines TRBV10-1 with TRBJ2-1; D not certain. V was shortened by 2 bases and J by 8 bases, with 7 bases between the two germline ends. CDR3 size: 12 residues. The germline V gene has CDR1 WNHNN and CDR2 SYGVQD (reference sequence). The CDR3 DNA follows: TGCGCCAGCAGTGAGATAACCGATGAGCAGTTCTTC. Its translation: CASSEITDEQFF.

The V gene is TRBV4-3, the J gene TRBJ2-1, with TRBD1 as a possible D gene (7 bases). The length of the CDR3 is 15 residues. Between the trimmed V and J ends, which lost 0 bases and 7 bases, there was a span of 13 bases. Germline CDR1 reads LGHNA; CDR2 reads YSLEER. The CDR3 coding sequence is TGCGCCAGCAGCCAAGACTGGAGGGGGCCGAATGAGCAGTTCTTC. The encoded protein is CASSQDWRGPNEQFF.

The chain employs TRBV5-1 and TRBJ2-3; D is uncertain. In germline, CDR1 is SGHRS, CDR2 YFSETQ. The CDR3 has 11 amino acids. Deletions cut 6 bases from V and 5 bases from J, with 7 bases between. CDR3 amino acids: CASTRGDTQYF. The CDR3 nucleotides are TGCGCCAGCACTCGCGGAGATACGCAGTATTTT.

The CDR3 nucleotides are TGCGCCAGCAGCCAAACGACAGGGGGACTCGGCTACACCTTC. This gives the protein CASSQTTGGLGYTF. The chain has TRBV4-1 and TRBJ1-2; 9 bases match TRBD1. The CDR3 is 14 amino acids. Per germline, CDR1 MGHRA and CDR2 YSYEKL. The V segment lost 2 bases and the J segment 8 bases; nucleotides outside the gene matches: 6.

The count of this clone is one. V and J are TRBV9 and TRBJ2-1; D gene unclear. The germline V and J ends were trimmed by 0 bases and 8 bases, with 9 bases remaining between them. This CDR3 spans 13 amino acids. Germline CDR1 is SGDLS and CDR2 is YYNGEE. DNA for the CDR3: TGTGCCAGCAGCGTAGCAGTTCCCTATGAGCAGTTCTTC. Translated: CASSVAVPYEQFF.

The chain uses TRBV7-8 and TRBJ2-7; D ambiguous. The CDR3 is made up of 13 amino acids. The V end was cut by 3 bases, the J end by 2 bases, with 8 bases between. Germline CDR1 reads SGHVS; CDR2 reads FQNEAQ. CDR3 loop: CASSLSRTYEQYF. The CDR3 nucleotides read TGTGCCAGCAGCTTGTCCAGGACCTACGAGCAGTACTTC. Supplemented by reference TRBV7-8 and TRBJ2-7, the full variable domain reads GAGVSQSPRYKVAKRGQDVALRCDPISGHVSLFWYQQALGQGPEFLTYFQNEAQLDKSGLPSDRFFAERPEGSVSTLKIQRTQQEDSAVYLCASSLSRTYEQYFGPGTRLTVT.